The 32 T cell receptor beta chains in this list originate from one sample, sequenced in a study of OX40 agonist ivuxolimab in advanced cancers. Sequenced by immunoSEQ multiplex PCR; TCRdb stores in-frame clones only, minus some. The sample lists about 42,000 clones, approximately 86% occurring once. This specimen was CD4+ or CD8+ T cells sorted from blood, taken in a trial of the OX40 agonist ivuxolimab. The receptors here all came from an adult with an advanced solid tumor such as melanoma, head and neck, liver or kidney cancer.

This rearrangement joins TRBV5-6 to TRBJ2-7; a weak D match, TRBD1 (5 bases). From germline, CDR1 is SGHDT and CDR2 YYEEEE. V dropped 1 base and J dropped 7 bases, with 9 bases sitting between them. CDR3 length: 12 amino acids. The DNA for the CDR3 is TGTGCCAGCAGCTTGACAGGCCGAGAGCAGTACTTC. Protein product: CASSLTGREQYF.

The chain links TRBV7-9 to TRBJ1-1; D gene unclear. The germline gives CDR1 SEHNR, CDR2 FQNEAQ (reference sequence). Trimming shortened V by 1 base and J by 2 bases, and 14 bases separated the two germline ends. The CDR3 has 16 residues. CDR3 sequence: CASSLDRYGHNTEAFF. DNA for the CDR3: TGTGCCAGCAGCTTAGATCGCTACGGGCATAACACTGAAGCTTTCTTT.

The chain is built from TRBV25-1 and TRBJ2-7; 12 positions agree with TRBD2. The CDR3 loop spans 15 amino acids. Germline loops: CDR1 MGHDK, CDR2 SYGVNS. J gave up 1 base and V 5 bases, and 3 bases lay outside the gene matches. The CDR3 reads CASSFGLAGSYEQYF. The CDR3 nucleotides are TGTGCCAGCAGTTTCGGACTAGCGGGATCCTACGAGCAGTACTTC.

V and J are TRBV4-2 and TRBJ2-7; D perhaps matches TRBD1 (6 bases). V gave up 0 bases and J gave up 2 bases, with 11 bases separating them. Germline CDR1 reads LGHNA; CDR2 reads YNFKEQ. This CDR3 comprises 15 residues. CDR3 region: CASSQDRNRAYEQYF. The CDR3 DNA reads as TGTGCCAGCAGCCAAGATCGTAACAGGGCCTACGAGCAGTACTTC.

This clone came up a few times. The rearrangement joins TRBV4-3 to TRBJ1-1; D remains ambiguous. Germline CDR1 and CDR2: LGHNA and YSLEER. This CDR3 is built from 14 residues. Deletions cut 1 base from V and 2 bases from J, with 8 bases between. The DNA of the CDR3 is TGCGCCAGCAGCCAAGGTGAGGGAAACACTGAAGCTTTCTTT. This gives the protein CASSQGEGNTEAFF.

By its share, this clone is medium-sized. The CDR3 sequence: CASSLERISAYNSPLHF. DNA of the CDR3: TGTGCCAGCAGCTTAGAGAGGATTAGCGCCTATAATTCACCCCTCCACTTT. The chain employs TRBV7-8 and TRBJ1-6; D gene ambiguous. Trimming pared 1 base from V and 2 bases from J, leaving 12 bases between. The CDR3 covers 17 residues. Germline values: CDR1 SGHVS, CDR2 FQNEAQ. Variable domain in full (rest from reference TRBV7-8 and TRBJ1-6): GAGVSQSPRYKVAKRGQDVALRCDPISGHVSLFWYQQALGQGPEFLTYFQNEAQLDKSGLPSDRFFAERPEGSVSTLKIQRTQQEDSAVYLCASSLERISAYNSPLHFGNGTRLTVT.

The chain couples TRBV6-5 to TRBJ2-3, with 9 bases identical to TRBD2. CDR3 length equals 14 residues. J gave up 5 bases and V 7 bases, and 7 bases lay outside the gene matches. Germline CDR1 reads MNHEY; CDR2 reads SVGAGI. The chain's CDR3 is CASNPLTSGDTQYF. Written as DNA, the CDR3 is TGTGCCAGCAACCCATTGACTAGCGGAGATACGCAGTATTTT.

V and J are TRBV6-6 and TRBJ2-1; 13 nucleotides align to TRBD2. J was trimmed by 10 bases and V by 6 bases; bases with no gene match: 9. CDR3 length: 15 amino acids. Germline V CDR1 and CDR2: MNHNY, SVGAGI (reference sequence). CDR3 sequence (DNA): TGTGCCAGCAGCGAGACTAGCGGGGGGCTGGGGGAGCAGTTCTTC. As protein: CASSETSGGLGEQFF.

The DNA for the CDR3 is TGTGCCAGCAGTCCCCGCAGGGGTAGCAATCAGCCCCAGCATTTT. Translated: CASSPRRGSNQPQHF. J is TRBJ1-5 and V is TRBV27; a possible D gene is TRBD1 (6 bases). Trimming removed 5 bases at V and 0 bases at J, with 11 bases between. The germline V gene encodes CDR1 MNHEY and CDR2 SMNVEV (reference sequence). This CDR3 spans 15 amino acids.

The chain couples TRBV28 to TRBJ2-1; possibly TRBD2 for D (5 bases). V lost 2 bases, J lost 0 bases, and 8 bases lay in between. Germline V gene data show CDR1 as MDHEN and CDR2 as SYDVKM. CDR3 length: 15 residues. The CDR3 coding sequence is TGTGCCAGCAGTTTAAGCGGATCCTCCTACAATGAGCAGTTCTTC. Translated: CASSLSGSSYNEQFF.

V is TRBV5-4 and J is TRBJ2-1, with 14 bases that match TRBD2. V was pared by 4 bases and J by 7 bases, with 4 bases of the junction left unmatched. Germline assignment: CDR1 SGHNT and CDR2 YYREEE (reference sequence). CDR3 length equals 15 residues. CDR3 residues: CASSGTSGSMNEQFF. CDR3 in DNA: TGTGCCAGCAGCGGGACTAGCGGGAGTATGAATGAGCAGTTCTTC.

The count of this clone is one. The chain is built from TRBV5-5 and TRBJ1-6, with D maybe TRBD1 (6 bases). V lost 0 bases to trimming and J lost 9 bases, with 10 bases between them. The CDR3 covers 14 residues. CDR1 is SGHKS and CDR2 is YYEKEE in the germline V gene (reference sequence). The CDR3, as DNA: TGTGCCAGCAGCTTGGGCCAGGGGATTTCACCCCTCCACTTT. It codes for CASSLGQGISPLHF.

The rearrangement joins TRBV27 to TRBJ2-1; weak D call: TRBD2 (6 bases). Looked up from germline, CDR1 is MNHEY and CDR2 is SMNVEV (reference sequence). Deletions cut 8 bases from V and 9 bases from J, with 14 bases between. The CDR3 length is 12 residues. CDR3 sequence: CASQERRGEQFF. CDR3 sequence (DNA): TGTGCCAGCCAAGAGCGGAGGGGTGAGCAGTTCTTC.

The J gene is TRBJ1-2, the V gene TRBV25-1; a possible D gene is TRBD1 (5 bases). Trimming removed 10 bases from V and 2 bases from J, with 14 bases in between. The CDR3 has 13 residues. Germline loops: CDR1 MGHDK, CDR2 SYGVNS. Here the CDR3 reads CATQQEVNYGYTF. The CDR3, as DNA: TGTGCCACTCAACAGGAGGTAAACTATGGCTACACCTTC.

The V gene is TRBV6-6, the J gene TRBJ1-2, with 9 bases identical to TRBD1. CDR3 length equals 15 residues. Germline V gene data show CDR1 as MNHNY and CDR2 as SVGAGI (reference sequence). V gave up 8 bases and J gave up 4 bases; unmatched junction bases: 11. CDR3 region: CASVVVGTGFYGYTF. The CDR3 DNA is TGTGCCAGCGTGGTGGTCGGGACAGGGTTCTATGGCTACACCTTC.

This rearrangement joins TRBV7-2 to TRBJ1-2; D is unclear. This CDR3 spans 11 amino acids. The V and J ends lost 6 bases and 8 bases respectively, with 10 bases between them. Germline CDR1 and CDR2: SGHTA and FQGNSA. CDR3 sequence (DNA): TGTGCCAGCAGGGATGGGAAGGGCTACACCTTC. It translates to CASRDGKGYTF.

This clone appeared a few times. The chain joins TRBV10-3 to TRBJ1-6, with D uncertain. V lost 2 bases to trimming and J lost 0 bases, with 8 bases between them. Germline V gives CDR1 ENHRY, CDR2 SYGVKD. The CDR3 length is 16 residues. CDR3 in DNA: TGTGCCATCAGTGAGGAGGGCAGCTCCTATAATTCACCCCTCCACTTT. This gives the protein CAISEEGSSYNSPLHF.

The chain employs TRBV9 and TRBJ2-3, with 10 bases lining up with TRBD2. V dropped 4 bases and J dropped 4; count of bases not matched to a gene: 6. The germline CDR1 and CDR2 sequences are SGDLS and YYNGEE. The length of the CDR3 is 15 residues. The CDR3 nucleotides are TGTGCCAGCAGCTCTAGCGGGAGAGGGGCAGATACGCAGTATTTT. Translating gives CASSSSGRGADTQYF.

The chain links TRBV19 to TRBJ2-1; D remains unclear. Deletions cut 3 bases from V and 5 bases from J, with 8 bases between. CDR1 is LNHDA and CDR2 is SQIVND in the germline V gene (reference sequence). This CDR3 spans 13 amino acids. CDR3 protein: CASSINLNNEQFF. The CDR3, as DNA: TGTGCCAGTAGTATTAACCTAAACAATGAGCAGTTCTTC.

V usage is TRBV25-1 and J usage is TRBJ1-1; 7 positions match TRBD1. Per the germline V gene, CDR1 is MGHDK and CDR2 is SYGVNS. Trimming took 2 bases from V and 6 from J; bases not matched to a gene: 18. The CDR3 is 18 residues long. As DNA, the CDR3 is TGTGCCAGCAGTGAAACGGGAAACAGGGGAGGGTGGGTAGCTGAAGCTTTCTTT. This encodes CASSETGNRGGWVAEAFF.

The chain has TRBV7-8 and TRBJ1-5, with D possibly matching TRBD1 (5 bases). The CDR3 length is 15 residues. V was pared by 1 base and J by 6 bases, with 13 bases between. The germline gives CDR1 SGHVS, CDR2 FQNEAQ. CDR3 sequence (DNA): TGTGCCAGCAGCTTAGTCGGGGGAGGCTTTCAGCCCCAGCATTTT. It yields the protein CASSLVGGGFQPQHF.

The genes are TRBV4-1 and TRBJ2-3; the D gene is possibly TRBD1 (6 bases). CDR3 length: 16 amino acids. Between the trimmed V and J ends, which lost 3 bases and 0 bases, there was a span of 13 bases. The germline V gene encodes CDR1 MGHRA and CDR2 YSYEKL. CDR3 sequence reads: CASSHRGGQSTDTQYF. The CDR3 region has the DNA TGCGCCAGCAGCCACCGAGGCGGACAGAGCACAGATACGCAGTATTTT.

This clone was observed once. This chain connects TRBV9 to TRBJ2-7; unclear D gene. Deletions cut 0 bases from V and 1 base from J, with 11 bases between. The CDR3 runs 15 residues. Germline CDR1 is SGDLS and CDR2 is YYNGEE. This CDR3 reads CASSVGRQASYEQYF. In DNA, the CDR3 is TGTGCCAGCAGCGTAGGACGGCAGGCTTCCTACGAGCAGTACTTC.

V gene TRBV4-1 combines with J gene TRBJ2-7; 9 bases map to TRBD2. The CDR3 is 15 residues long. Germline CDR1 reads MGHRA; CDR2 reads YSYEKL. J gave up 2 bases and V 1 base, and 3 bases lay outside the gene matches. The CDR3 nucleotides read TGCGCCAGCAGCCAAGGTGCGGGGGGGGCCTACGAGCAGTACTTC. Protein sequence: CASSQGAGGAYEQYF.

The genes are TRBV9 and TRBJ1-2; 8 positions agree with TRBD1. There are 14 residues in the CDR3. The germline CDR1 and CDR2 sequences are SGDLS and YYNGEE. With V trimmed by 4 bases and J by 6 bases, 8 bases remained unmatched. For the CDR3, the DNA is TGTGCCAGCAGCACCGACAGGGGCCCAAATGGCTACACCTTC. It specifies CASSTDRGPNGYTF.

The chain links TRBV4-3 to TRBJ1-2; no definite D call. The germline gives CDR1 LGHNA, CDR2 YSLEER. This CDR3 comprises 13 residues. V was shortened by 0 bases and J by 5 bases, with 7 bases between the two germline ends. The CDR3 DNA sequence: TGCGCCAGCAGCCAAGATAAGGGTTATGGCTACACCTTC. It translates to CASSQDKGYGYTF.

In this sample, this clone turned up a few times. This chain links TRBV29-1 with TRBJ2-3, with 9 positions matching TRBD2. CDR1 and CDR2 (germline): SQVTM, ANQGSEA. The J segment lost 2 bases and the V segment lost 3 bases, leaving 12 bases of the junction unmatched. The CDR3 has 17 residues. The CDR3 sequence is CSVEDVAGERDTDTQYF. The DNA for the CDR3 is TGCAGCGTTGAGGATGTAGCGGGAGAAAGGGACACAGATACGCAGTATTTT.

The chain employs TRBV19 and TRBJ2-3; TRBD2 matches 9 bases. The length of the CDR3 is 15 residues. Germline values: CDR1 LNHDA, CDR2 SQIVND (reference sequence). Trimming took 4 bases from V and 3 from J; bases not matched to a gene: 5. This chain's CDR3 is CASSTSGRRTDTQYF. In DNA form, the CDR3 reads TGTGCCAGTAGTACCAGCGGGAGGAGAACAGATACGCAGTATTTT.

This sequence joins TRBV10-3 and TRBJ1-2; 9 bases map to TRBD1. V was clipped by 6 bases and J by 6 bases; unmatched bases: 8. The germline CDR1 and CDR2 sequences are ENHRY and SYGVKD. The CDR3 spans 14 residues. The CDR3 sequence is CAIRFPGQGHGYTF. DNA for the CDR3: TGTGCCATCAGATTTCCGGGACAGGGACATGGCTACACCTTC.

This chain joins TRBV27 and TRBJ2-1; tentative D call: TRBD2 (5 bases). Trimming left V 2 bases short and J 12 bases short, with 11 bases between. The germline V gene encodes CDR1 MNHEY and CDR2 SMNVEV (reference sequence). The CDR3 is made up of 12 amino acids. The CDR3 nucleotides read TGTGCCAGCAGTTTAGGCGGGTCAGGGCAGTTCTTC. The encoded protein is CASSLGGSGQFF.

The V and J genes are TRBV6-4 and TRBJ1-2, with 8 bases identical to TRBD1. Trimming at V came to 4 bases and at J to 7 bases, leaving 20 bases not matched to a gene. The CDR3 is made up of 18 amino acids. Germline V CDR1 and CDR2: MRHNA, SNTAGT. CDR3 bases: TGTGCCAGCAGTGGACTACGGGCTGACAGGGGAATTTTTTGTGGCTACACCTTC. It codes for CASSGLRADRGIFCGYTF.

The genes are TRBV4-1 and TRBJ1-4, with TRBD1 as a possible D gene (5 bases). CDR1 is MGHRA, CDR2 YSYEKL, per germline. The V end lost 4 bases, the J end lost 7 bases, and 19 bases lay between the germline ends. The CDR3 runs 16 residues. CDR3 region: CASSPLRGAGSEKLFF. In DNA, the CDR3 is TGCGCCAGCAGCCCCCTTCGCGGGGCGGGGAGTGAAAAACTGTTTTTT.